Here is one T cell receptor beta chain with its context. Its cognate antigen has yet to be identified. No quality values exist for individual bases; no much larger clone is one base distant. The data were obtained in a study of blood T cell repertoires in COVID-19 (dated by TCRdb to 2018 to 2021). About the full investigation: Collaborator samples came from the United States, Italy and Spain and covered acute and convalescent phases of COVID-19. The prospective study material was composed of cDNA or gDNA derived from T cells, B-cell-depleted T cells, or PBMCs. The dataset comprised deeply sampled blood TCRbeta repertoires from subjects exposed to, actively infected with, or recovered from COVID-19. The repertoires were made available in a free public database intended to serve as a resource for research on the immune response to SARS-CoV-2. The samples were drawn from two sources: the first 160 participants of the ongoing ImmuneRACE study, and over 1,000 subjects contributed by 6 global collaborators. Sample metadata almost always included a de-identified subject ID, COVID-19 status, age in years and sex. Where HLA class I and class II types were available, the types were taken from metadata supplied by the sample provider, not from assay-based typing.

The immunoSEQ Assay, a bias-controlled multiplex PCR, was used to amplify TCRbeta CDR3 regions from genomic DNA. Per the original workflow: Nucleated cell counts per sample were estimated from amplification of reference gene primers within the assay. To quantify the absolute abundance of each unique TCRbeta CDR3 rearrangement, sequence reads were collapsed and filtered. For each sample, productive Simpson clonality was calculated by taking the square root of Simpson's diversity index across productive rearrangements. This immuneACCESS table, as held by TCRdb, lists in-frame sequences with V and J called but not all clones. Of the missing ones, under half trace to an unresolved V gene in checked studies; the others have no known cause. V, J and clone size derive from that table, while D and trimming were established from the DNA sequence. The sample profile shows fewer than 600,000 clones; 89% of them were found once. 0.9% of the sample is taken by the ten largest.

V lost 0 bases and J lost 7 bases; the stretch between them is 10 bases long. From its cysteine to its phenylalanine, the CDR3 spans 13 amino acids. Just CDR3 DNA is preserved here, 39 bases in frame from base 1. The germline V gene (reference sequence) supplies CDR1 SGHNT and CDR2 YYREEE. General study outcomes and caveats: Clinical and demographic metadata were provided uncurated, with the amount varying by source and participant.

In Seattle, one collaborating source enrolled patients while the infection was active and tracked those patients longitudinally over the course of disease. Each collaborating institution followed its own protocols to collect whole blood in K2EDTA tubes. Collaborator samples were shipped for TCRbeta analysis as frozen whole blood, isolated PBMCs, or DNA extracted from either sample type. The receptor was isolated from a young man with COVID-19, enrolled during active disease. This sequence uses TRBV5-4 and TRBJ1-1, with a tentative D gene TRBD1 over 6 matching bases. Sequenced material: peripheral blood. The nucleotide sequence is TGTGCCAGCAGCTTGGGACAGGAGCTTGAAGCTTTCTTT. It is translated as CASSLGQELEAFF. Reference TRBV5-4 and TRBJ1-1 proteins supply the regions before and after the CDR3; the full variable domain is: ETGVTQSPTHLIKTRGQQVTLRCSSQSGHNTVSWYQQALGQGPQFIFQYYREEENGRGNFPPRFSGLQFPNYSSELNVNALELDDSALYLCASSLGQELEAFFGQGTRLTVV.